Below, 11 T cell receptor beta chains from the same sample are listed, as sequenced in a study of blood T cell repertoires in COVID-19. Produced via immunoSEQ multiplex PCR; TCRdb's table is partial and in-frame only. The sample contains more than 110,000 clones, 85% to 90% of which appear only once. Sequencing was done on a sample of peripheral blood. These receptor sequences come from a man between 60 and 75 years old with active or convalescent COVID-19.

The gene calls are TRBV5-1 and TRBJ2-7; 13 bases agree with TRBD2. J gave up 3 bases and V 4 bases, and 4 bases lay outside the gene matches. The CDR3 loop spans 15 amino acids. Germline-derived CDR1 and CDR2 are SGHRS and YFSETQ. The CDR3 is CASSTGTSGDYEQYF. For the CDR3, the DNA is TGCGCCAGCAGCACCGGGACTAGCGGGGACTACGAGCAGTACTTC.

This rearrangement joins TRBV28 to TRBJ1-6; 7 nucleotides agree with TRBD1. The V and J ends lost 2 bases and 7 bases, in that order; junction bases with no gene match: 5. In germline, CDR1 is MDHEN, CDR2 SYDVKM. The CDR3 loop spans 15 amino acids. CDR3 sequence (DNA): TGTGCCAGCAGTTTAAAGGGGGCTGGGAATTCACCCCTCCACTTT. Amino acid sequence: CASSLKGAGNSPLHF.

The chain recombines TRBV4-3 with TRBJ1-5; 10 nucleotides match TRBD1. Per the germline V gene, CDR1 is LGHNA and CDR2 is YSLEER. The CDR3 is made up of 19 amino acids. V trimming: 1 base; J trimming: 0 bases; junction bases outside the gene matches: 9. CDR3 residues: CASSQAHRDRGYSNQPQHF. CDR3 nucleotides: TGCGCCAGCAGCCAAGCCCACCGGGACAGGGGTTATAGCAATCAGCCCCAGCATTTT.

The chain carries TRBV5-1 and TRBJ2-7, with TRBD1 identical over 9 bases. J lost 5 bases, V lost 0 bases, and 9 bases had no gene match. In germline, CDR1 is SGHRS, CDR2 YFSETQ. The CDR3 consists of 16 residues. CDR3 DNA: TGCGCCAGCAGCTTGGTTCAGGTGACAGGGGGAGACGAGCAGTACTTC. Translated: CASSLVQVTGGDEQYF.

This chain's CDR3 is CASSDYMGSPFF. For the CDR3, the DNA is TGTGCCAGCTCAGATTACATGGGGAGTCCCTTCTTT. J is TRBJ1-1 and V is TRBV18; D is unresolved. The V end lost 5 bases, the J end lost 14 bases, and 18 bases lay between the germline ends. Looked up from germline, CDR1 is KGHSH and CDR2 is LQKENI. CDR3 length: 12 residues.

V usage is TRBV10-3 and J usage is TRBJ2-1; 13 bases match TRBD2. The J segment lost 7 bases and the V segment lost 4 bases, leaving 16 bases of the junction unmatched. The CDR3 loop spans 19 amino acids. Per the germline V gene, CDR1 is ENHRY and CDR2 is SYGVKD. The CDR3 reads CAISATSGRAKETGNEQFF. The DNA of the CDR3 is TGTGCCATCAGTGCTACTAGCGGGAGGGCCAAGGAAACGGGTAATGAGCAGTTCTTC.

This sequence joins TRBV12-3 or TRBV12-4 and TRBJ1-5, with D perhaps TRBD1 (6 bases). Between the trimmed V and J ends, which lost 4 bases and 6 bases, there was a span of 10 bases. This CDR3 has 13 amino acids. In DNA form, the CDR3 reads TGTGCCAGCAGTTCCAGGGGTTCTCAGCCCCAGCATTTT. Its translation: CASSSRGSQPQHF.

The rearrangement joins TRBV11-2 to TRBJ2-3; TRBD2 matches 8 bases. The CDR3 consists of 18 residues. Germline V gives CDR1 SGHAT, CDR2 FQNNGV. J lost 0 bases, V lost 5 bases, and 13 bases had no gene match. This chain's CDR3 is CASSRGSGSGVSTDTQYF. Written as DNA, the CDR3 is TGTGCCAGCAGCCGTGGCTCGGGTAGCGGGGTTAGCACAGATACGCAGTATTTT.

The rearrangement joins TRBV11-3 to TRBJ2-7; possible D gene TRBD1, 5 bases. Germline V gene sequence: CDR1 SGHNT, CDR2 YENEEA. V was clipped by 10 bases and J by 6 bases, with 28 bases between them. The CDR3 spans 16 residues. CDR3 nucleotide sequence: TGTGCCACCACCTTCACCCCCAGGGCGAGTCGGTCCGAGCAGTACTTC. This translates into CATTFTPRASRSEQYF. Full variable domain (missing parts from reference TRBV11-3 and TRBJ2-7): EAGVVQSPRYKIIEKKQPVAFWCNPISGHNTLYWYLQNLGQGPELLIRYENEEAVDDSQLPKDRFSAERLKGVDSTLKIQPAELGDSAVYLCATTFTPRASRSEQYFGPGTRLTVT.

The CDR3 region is CASKTSDQETQYF. The CDR3 DNA reads as TGTGCCAGTAAAACTAGCGACCAAGAGACCCAGTACTTC. The chain uses TRBV19 and TRBJ2-5; TRBD2 aligns across 7 bases. The CDR3 has 13 residues. Germline CDR1 and CDR2: LNHDA and SQIVND (reference sequence). With 7 bases clipped from V and 0 bases from J, the junction kept 2 bases outside the gene matches. The variable domain in full, with the rest retrieved from reference TRBV19 and TRBJ2-5, is DGGITQSPKYLFRKEGQNVTLSCEQNLNHDAMYWYRQDPGQGLRLIYYSQIVNDFQKGDIAEGYSVSREKKESFPLTVTSAQKNPTAFYLCASKTSDQETQYFGPGTRLLVL.

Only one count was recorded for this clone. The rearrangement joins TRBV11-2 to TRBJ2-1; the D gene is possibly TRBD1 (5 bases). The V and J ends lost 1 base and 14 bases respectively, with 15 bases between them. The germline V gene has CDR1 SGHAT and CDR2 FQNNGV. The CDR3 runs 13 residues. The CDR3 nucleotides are TGTGCCAGCAGCTTAGGGCGACAGAGTCATAAGTTCTTC. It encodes CASSLGRQSHKFF.